This TCR beta chain was documented in a study of vaccination and CD4 T cells after COVID-19. Findings and limits, study-wide: Only after vaccination were a median about 87% of convalescents' reactive clones seen.

The table lists this clonotype with a few counts. Its antigen remains unknown. Sequencing of cultured CD4+ T cell DNA used the Oncomine TCR Beta short-read assay. TCRdb re-derived calls from the PCR reads in MiXCR, one entry per CDR3 protein. This table holds over 8,000 distinct CDR3 sequences, roughly 24% found once. CDR3 size: 15 residues. Trimming left V 4 bases short and J 2 bases short, with 13 bases between. The germline V gene has CDR1 SGHAT and CDR2 FQNNGV. The sample's treatment: approximately 11-day PBMC culture with coronavirus spike peptide pools or control peptides (ViraFEST assay). The TCR comes from a human donor with COVID-19. Sequenced: cultured CD4+ T cells from blood. The genes are TRBV11-2 and TRBJ2-3; no clear D gene. The CDR3 bases are TGTGCCAGCAGCTCTAACATACGTGTCACAGATACGCAGTATTTT. This translates into CASSSNIRVTDTQYF.